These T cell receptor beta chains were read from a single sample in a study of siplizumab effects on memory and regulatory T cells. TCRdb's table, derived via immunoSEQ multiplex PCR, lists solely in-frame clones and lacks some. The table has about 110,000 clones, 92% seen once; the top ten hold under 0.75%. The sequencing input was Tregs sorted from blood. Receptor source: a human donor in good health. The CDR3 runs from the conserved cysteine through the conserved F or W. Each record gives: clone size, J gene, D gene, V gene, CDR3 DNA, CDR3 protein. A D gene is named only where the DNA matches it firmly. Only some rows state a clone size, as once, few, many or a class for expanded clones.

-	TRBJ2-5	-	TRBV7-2	TGTGCCAGCAGCTTACGCCAGGGCCCGGGGGAGACCCAGTACTTC	CASSLRQGPGETQYF
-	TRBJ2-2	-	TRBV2	TGTGCCAGCAGTGAAGTCGGGGAGCTGTTTTTT	CASSEVGELFF
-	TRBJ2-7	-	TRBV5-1	TGCGCCAGCAGCACAGGGAAGGATACAAACGAGCAGTACTTC	CASSTGKDTNEQYF
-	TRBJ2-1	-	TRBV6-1	TGTGCCAGCAGTGAAGAAAATGAGCAGTTCTTC	CASSEENEQFF
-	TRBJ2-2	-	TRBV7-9	TGTGCCAGCAGCGCCCTTGGGGGAGAGGAGCTGTTTTTT	CASSALGGEELFF
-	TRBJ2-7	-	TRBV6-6	TGTGCCAGCAGTTACCGCAGAGCGGGCCCCTACGAGCAGTACTTC	CASSYRRAGPYEQYF
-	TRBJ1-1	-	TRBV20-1	TGCAGTGTAGAGTCCACTGAAGCTTTCTTT	CSVESTEAFF
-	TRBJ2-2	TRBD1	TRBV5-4	TGTGCCAGCAGCCGATGGACAGGGCCGAACACCGGGGAGCTGTTTTTT	CASSRWTGPNTGELFF
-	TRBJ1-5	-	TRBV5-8	TGTGCCAGCAGCTTGGCTAGCAATCAGCCCCAGCATTTT	CASSLASNQPQHF
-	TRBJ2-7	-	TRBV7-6	TGTGCCAGCAGCTCTACAGTTCACACCAACGAGCAGTACTTC	CASSSTVHTNEQYF
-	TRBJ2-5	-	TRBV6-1	TGTGCCAGCAGCATGCAAGAGACCCAGTACTTC	CASSMQETQYF
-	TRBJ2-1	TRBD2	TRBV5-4	TGTGCCAGCAGCTTCGGGGGGGCTAGCAATGAGCAGTTCTTC	CASSFGGASNEQFF
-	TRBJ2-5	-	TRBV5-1	TGCGCCAGCAGCGCGGGACAGATCCAAGAGACCCAGTACTTC	CASSAGQIQETQYF
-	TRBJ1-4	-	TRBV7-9	TGTGCCAGCAGCCCTCTAGGGAAAGTTCCTGAAGTACTGTTTTTT	CASSPLGKVPEVLFF
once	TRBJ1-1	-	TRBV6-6	TGTGCCAGCAGTTACCGGGGGGCGAACACTGAAGCTTTCTTT	CASSYRGANTEAFF
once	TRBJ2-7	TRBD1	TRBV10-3	TGTGCCATCAGTGGGGGCTCGACAGGGGGGACCTACGAGCAGTACTTC	CAISGGSTGGTYEQYF
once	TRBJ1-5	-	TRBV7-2	TGTGCCAGCAGCTTTAATATGATACAGCCCCAGCATTTT	CASSFNMIQPQHF
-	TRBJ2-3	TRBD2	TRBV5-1	TGCGCCAGCAGCTTGGTCCGGCGCGGGGGGAACACAGATACGCAGTATTTT	CASSLVRRGGNTDTQYF
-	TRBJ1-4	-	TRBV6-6	TGTGCCAGCAGTTCAGTTTTAAGGGAAAAACTGTTTTTT	CASSSVLREKLFF
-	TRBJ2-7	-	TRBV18	TGTGCCAGCTCACCAGGGTCGGTTACCTACGAGCAGTACTTC	CASSPGSVTYEQYF
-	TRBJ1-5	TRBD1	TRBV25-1	TGTGCCAGCAGTGATCGCGGGACAGGGGTTGCCCAGCATTTT	CASSDRGTGVAQHF
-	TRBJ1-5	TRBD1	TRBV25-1	TGTGCCAGCAGTGAGACAGGGGGCAATCAGCCCCAGCATTTT	CASSETGGNQPQHF
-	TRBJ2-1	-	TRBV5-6	TGTGCCAGCAGCCGAACCATAAAGGACCCAAAGGGGAATGAGCAGTTCTTC	CASSRTIKDPKGNEQFF
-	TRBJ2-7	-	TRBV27	TGTGCCAGCAGTCTAGAGGTTTCTGGGTGGGGGGCTAGCGAGCAGTACTTC	CASSLEVSGWGASEQYF
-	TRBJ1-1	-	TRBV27	TGTGCCAGCAGTCCCAGGACACAACCGAACACTGAAGCTTTCTTT	CASSPRTQPNTEAFF
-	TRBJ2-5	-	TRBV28	TGTGCCAGCAGTTTATTCGACCACAGAGGCCGTTTAGAGACCCAGTACTTC	CASSLFDHRGRLETQYF
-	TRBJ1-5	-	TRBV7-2	TGTGCCAGCAGCTCCCAGAGTATAGGGGGAGGGCAGCCCCAGCATTTT	CASSSQSIGGGQPQHF
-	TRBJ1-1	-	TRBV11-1	TGTGCCAGCAGCTTATTATCTGGGCTGCTGAACACTGAAGCTTTCTTT	CASSLLSGLLNTEAFF
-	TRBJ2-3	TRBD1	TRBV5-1	TGCGCCAGCAGCTTGGCCGGGACAGGGGGCGCGTGGGCAGATACGCAGTATTTT	CASSLAGTGGAWADTQYF
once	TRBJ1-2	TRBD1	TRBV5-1	TGCGCCAGCAGCCCTGACTCCGGACAGGGGGCTTATGGCTACACCTTC	CASSPDSGQGAYGYTF
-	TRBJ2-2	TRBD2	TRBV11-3	TGTGCCAGCAGCCTCGAGACTAGCGCACAGCTCTTTTACACCGGGGAGCTGTTTTTT	CASSLETSAQLFYTGELFF
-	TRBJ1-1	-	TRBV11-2	TGTGCCAGCAGCTTAGTACGGAACACTGAAGCTTTCTTT	CASSLVRNTEAFF
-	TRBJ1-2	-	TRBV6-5	TGTGCCAGCAGTTACCTAGGGGCACCGATCTATGGCTACACCTTC	CASSYLGAPIYGYTF
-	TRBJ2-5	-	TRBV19	TGTGCCAGTAAATCAGGGCAGGAAGAGACCCAGTACTTC	CASKSGQEETQYF
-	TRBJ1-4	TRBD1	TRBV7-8	TGTGCCAGCAGAAAACAGACAGGGGGCGTGTTGGCTAATGAAAAACTGTTTTTT	CASRKQTGGVLANEKLFF
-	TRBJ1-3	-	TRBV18	TGTGCCAGCTCACGAAGGGGGGAAGCTGGAAACACCATATATTTT	CASSRRGEAGNTIYF
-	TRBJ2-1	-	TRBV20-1	TGCAGTGCTAGGTGGACCGATGAGCAGTTCTTC	CSARWTDEQFF
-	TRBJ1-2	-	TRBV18	TGTGCCAGCTCACCAACAGGAGGAGGAGGGAATCTTGGCTACACCTTC	CASSPTGGGGNLGYTF
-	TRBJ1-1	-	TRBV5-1	TGCGCCAGCAGCTTGGTTCGGGATAGTACTGAAGCTTTCTTT	CASSLVRDSTEAFF
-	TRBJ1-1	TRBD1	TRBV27	TGTGCCAGCAGTCCCAGACAGGGAGGTAACATGAACACTGAAGCTTTCTTT	CASSPRQGGNMNTEAFF
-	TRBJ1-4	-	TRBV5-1	TGCGCCAGCAGCGCGACGCGCGGATCTAATGAAAAACTGTTTTTT	CASSATRGSNEKLFF
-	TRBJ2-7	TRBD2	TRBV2	TGTGCCAGTGGGAGCCGCGGGGGCTACGAGCAGTACTTC	CASGSRGGYEQYF
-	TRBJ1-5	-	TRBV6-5	TGTGCCAGCAGTGTGACAAGCTATAGCAATCAGCCCCAGCATTTT	CASSVTSYSNQPQHF
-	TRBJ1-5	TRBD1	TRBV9	TGTGCCAGCAGCCGGACGGGACAGGGCAATCAGCCCCAGCATTTT	CASSRTGQGNQPQHF
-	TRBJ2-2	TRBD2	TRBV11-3	TGTGCCAGCAGCTTCAGTACTAGCGGGACCGGGGAGCTGTTTTTT	CASSFSTSGTGELFF
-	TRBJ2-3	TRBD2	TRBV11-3	TGTGCCAGCAGCCCGGGACTAGCGGGAGGGCGCACAGATACGCAGTATTTT	CASSPGLAGGRTDTQYF
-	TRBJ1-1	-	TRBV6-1	TGTGCCAGCAGTTCGACAGTTAACACTGAAGCTTTCTTT	CASSSTVNTEAFF
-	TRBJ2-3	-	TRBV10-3	TGTGCCACCGTGGATGGAGCCACTAGCACAGATACGCAGTATTTT	CATVDGATSTDTQYF